This T cell receptor beta chain comes out of a study of T cells in Graves' hyperthyroidism and ophthalmopathy (dated by TCRdb to between 2017 and 2020). With regard to the full study: Peripheral blood was collected at initial diagnosis, before any treatment. TCR V-J signatures able to tell the groups apart were searched for in a discovery cohort of 90 to 100 patients, of whom under 45 had Graves' ophthalmopathy and around 58 had stable Graves' hyperthyroidism. Prospective prediction of ophthalmopathy was tested in an independent validation cohort of approximately 19 hyperthyroidism patients and some 17 patients who later progressed to ophthalmopathy. The roughly 91 discovery patients were randomly split 7:3 into training and test sets. Thyroid tissue and blood T-cell repertoires from six Graves' hyperthyroidism patients were also compared in the study. Once sampling was done, hyperthyroidism patients were given methimazole at a starting dose of 30 mg daily, whereas ophthalmopathy patients were given high-dose intravenous methylprednisolone. The paper reports TCR Vbeta CDR3 sequencing of roughly 140 peripheral blood samples: around 45 ophthalmopathy, around 80 hyperthyroidism and around 17 progressor patients.

TCR beta CDR3 regions were amplified from RNA transcripts. For the first round of RT-PCR on the TCR CDR3, the HTBI primer set was used together with the Qiagen OneStep RT-PCR kit. Libraries were constructed in a second round of multiplex PCR, after which size selection and purification were performed. Paired-end sequencing of the libraries was performed with 100 bp reads on an Illumina HiSeq2000. The paper's processing steps were these. SOAPnuke was used to process the raw data, with reads discarded if the reads contained adapters or uncalled bases, had a mean Phred below 15, or lacked an exact constant-primer or identifier match. High-quality paired reads were merged with COPE v1.2.5, and unique nucleotide sequences were defined as clonotypes. Clonotypes were aligned to IMGT TRBV, TRBD and TRBJ reference segments using MiTCR v1.1. Only V-J combinations with frequency above 0.0001, covering about 99% of repertoires, were analysed. The TCS score was defined as F50 (clonal expansion) divided by E x V (chaos), with BLOSUM62-based TCRdist calculated between CDR3 peptides within each V-J. Welch's t-statistics and random forest reduced around 550 V-J features to fewer than 15, which were used in a naive Bayes classifier (R e1071). Through fastp at Q25 and MiXCR, TCRdb rebuilt clones from the public reads, retaining in-frame beta chains. For every CDR3 protein sequence, its rows merge into one entry that carries the most common genes and DNA. Here the V and J calls rest on TCRdb's processing, not on the authors' analysis. The sample table records under 400,000 distinct CDR3 sequences; roughly 18% of these occur just once. The ten largest make up roughly 49% of the sample.

This clonotype was observed a handful of times. Its antigen specificity is not known. Base qualities are not recorded, but no much larger clone differs from it by a single base. Beyond this particular receptor, the publication reports: A model built on a 13 V-J signature distinguished ophthalmopathy from stable hyperthyroidism, reaching 87.88% sensitivity and 81.08% specificity in cross-validation and 80%/75% in testing. No statistical method was used to fix the sample size in advance, and group allocation was not hidden from the investigators. In validation, the model predicted progression to ophthalmopathy with approximately 69% sensitivity and 72% to 85% specificity, a median of roughly seven months before onset. Most expanded thyroid clonotypes (frequency above 0.001) were also detected in blood, a finding suggesting that blood repertoires may reflect thyroid immune responses.

Graves' hyperthyroidism was defined as stable when no progression to ophthalmopathy occurred over 18 months of follow-up. Hyperthyroidism patients were newly diagnosed, had a disease duration of under 2 months, and were aged 18 to 65 years. Patients with uncontrolled infections, other autoimmune diseases, pregnancy or lactation were excluded. Clinical symptoms, serum thyroxine and TRAb, thyroid ultrasound, and orbital computed tomography formed the basis for the diagnoses. PBMCs were separated from 7.5 to 10 ml of fresh peripheral blood using Ficoll-Paque density gradient centrifugation. Total RNA was extracted using Trizol reagent, and RNA quality was assessed on an Agilent 2100 Bioanalyzer. This TCR came from a woman aged 50 to 60 with Graves' hyperthyroidism. Specimen: blood.

The DNA is TGTGCCATAGCGGGCGCCCGCACAGATACGCAGTATTTT. Translated, it reads CAIAGARTDTQYF. The chain employs TRBV7-9 and TRBJ2-3; TRBD2 fits 7 bases in the junction. Here V drops 10 bases and J drops 1 base, and the junction holds 5 bases not matched to any gene. Its CDR3 holds 13 amino acids, cysteine through phenylalanine. Left in the record is the CDR3 DNA by itself, 39 bases read in frame from the first base. Via the germline V gene (reference sequence), CDR1 is SEHNR and CDR2 FQNEAQ.